One and the same sample provided the 5 T cell receptor beta chains below, sequenced in a study of cytomegalovirus exposure and HLA in healthy donors. PCR used 60 Vbeta primers and 13 Jbeta primers. Profiled with immunoSEQ multiplex PCR; TCRdb holds only in-frame clones, not every one. The repertoire holds 100,000 to 150,000 clones, with 70% to 75% as singletons. Sequencing used PBMCs. The origin of the receptors is a male donor in good health and CMV-seronegative.

The chain employs TRBV11-2 and TRBJ1-2; TRBD1 agrees at 7 bases. CDR1 and CDR2 from the germline V gene are SGHAT and FQNNGV. The CDR3 length is 16 residues. V was clipped by 5 bases and J by 8 bases; unmatched bases: 17. This CDR3 reads CASSPRTGEKIVGYTF. CDR3 DNA: TGTGCCAGCAGCCCACGGACAGGAGAGAAGATTGTGGGCTACACCTTC. Filled out from reference TRBV11-2 and TRBJ1-2, the complete variable domain reads EAGVAQSPRYKIIEKRQSVAFWCNPISGHATLYWYQQILGQGPKLLIQFQNNGVVDDSQLPKDRFSAERLKGVDSTLKIQPAKLEDSAVYLCASSPRTGEKIVGYTFGSGTRLTVV.

This clone was picked up a small number of times. V is TRBV6-5 and J is TRBJ2-1; TRBD1 aligns across 7 bases. The CDR3 consists of 16 residues. The V segment lost 2 bases and the J segment 2 bases; nucleotides outside the gene matches: 6. Germline CDR1 is MNHEY and CDR2 is SVGAGI. CDR3 sequence: CASSYADRAPYNEQFF. Here the CDR3 DNA reads TGTGCCAGCAGTTACGCCGACAGGGCACCCTACAATGAGCAGTTCTTC.

This CDR3 reads CASSSPPGHTNSPLHF. The CDR3 bases are TGTGCCAGCAGCTCTCCTCCGGGACATACTAATTCACCCCTCCACTTT. The rearrangement links TRBV7-8 to TRBJ1-6; possibly TRBD1 for D (6 bases). Germline CDR1 is SGHVS and CDR2 is FQNEAQ. This CDR3 is built from 16 residues. Trimming removed 4 bases at V and 6 bases at J, with 16 bases between.

This chain joins TRBV9 and TRBJ1-2; 7 bases match TRBD1. V lost 3 bases, J lost 8 bases, and 7 bases stayed unmatched. Germline CDR1 and CDR2: SGDLS and YYNGEE. This CDR3 comprises 13 residues. Written as DNA, the CDR3 is TGTGCCAGCAGCGGATCTACAGGGGCAGGCTACACCTTC. It yields the protein CASSGSTGAGYTF. The full variable domain, rest sourced from reference TRBV9 and TRBJ1-2, is DSGVTQTPKHLITATGQRVTLRCSPRSGDLSVYWYQQSLDQGLQFLIQYYNGEERAKGNILERFSAQQFPDLHSELNLSSLELGDSALYFCASSGSTGAGYTFGSGTRLTVV.

The table lists this clone with a few counts. The rearrangement joins TRBV18 to TRBJ1-2; maybe TRBD1 (5 bases). CDR1 and CDR2 from the germline V gene are KGHSH and LQKENI. V shed 0 bases and J shed 5 bases, with 19 bases lying between them. CDR3 length: 17 amino acids. CDR3 in amino acids: CASSPPVSGKRAYGYTF. CDR3 nucleotides: TGTGCCAGCTCACCACCAGTGTCAGGGAAGAGAGCGTATGGCTACACCTTC.